This T cell receptor beta chain was documented in a study of blood T cell repertoires in COVID-19 (dated by TCRdb to 2018 to 2020). With regard to the full study: Samples from collaborators originated in the United States, Italy and Spain and spanned both the acute and convalescent phases of COVID-19. The prospective study material was composed of cDNA or gDNA derived from T cells, B-cell-depleted T cells, or PBMCs. The dataset comprised deeply sampled blood TCRbeta repertoires from subjects exposed to, actively infected with, or recovered from COVID-19. The repertoires were released in a freely available public database intended as a resource for research on the immune response to SARS-CoV-2. The samples were drawn from the first 160 participants of the ongoing ImmuneRACE study and from over a thousand subjects provided by 6 global collaborators. Nearly every sample came with metadata listing a de-identified subject ID, COVID-19 status, age in years and sex. Where available, HLA class I and class II types were taken from metadata supplied by the sample provider and were not determined by assay-based typing. Paper-wide results and their limitations: The quantity of clinical and demographic metadata differed by source and by participant and was supplied without curation.

The CDR3, cysteine through phenylalanine, is 14 amino acids long. The DNA shown is the 42-base CDR3, in frame from base 1. Here V drops 3 bases and J drops 4 bases, and the junction holds 6 bases not matched to any gene. CDR1 and CDR2, looked up from the germline V gene, are SGHDT and YYEEEE. As for this clone: Its cognate antigen has yet to be identified. Nothing much larger sits one base from this clone, and base qualities are not available.

TCRbeta CDR3 regions were amplified from genomic DNA using the immunoSEQ Assay, a bias-controlled multiplex PCR. The original pipeline was this. Nucleated cell counts per sample were estimated from amplification of reference gene primers within the assay. To quantify the absolute abundance of each unique TCRbeta CDR3 rearrangement, sequence reads were collapsed and filtered. For each sample, productive Simpson clonality was calculated as the square root of Simpson's diversity index over productive rearrangements. The immuneACCESS repertoire file appears here via TCRdb, limited to in-frame rearrangements. These files lack a portion of the clones; in checked studies, under half of the deficit traces to unresolved V genes, and the cause of the others is not known. Clonal size and the V and J genes are those of that table, whereas D and trimming came from the DNA. This sample has about 210,000 clones in its table, and almost 85% of those were observed once. 7.6% of the sample belongs to the ten largest clones.

Collaborating institutions collected whole blood in K2EDTA tubes following their own protocols. For TCRbeta analysis, collaborators shipped samples as frozen whole blood, isolated PBMCs, or DNA extracted from either of those sample types. The source material was peripheral blood. This clonotype originated in a woman aged 45-65 years with active or convalescent COVID-19. The chain is assembled from TRBV5-6 and TRBJ2-7; 8 bases in the junction line up with TRBD1. The CDR3 reads CASSSAGGVYEQYF. The DNA is as follows: TGTGCCAGCAGCTCGGCAGGGGGCGTTTACGAGCAGTACTTC.